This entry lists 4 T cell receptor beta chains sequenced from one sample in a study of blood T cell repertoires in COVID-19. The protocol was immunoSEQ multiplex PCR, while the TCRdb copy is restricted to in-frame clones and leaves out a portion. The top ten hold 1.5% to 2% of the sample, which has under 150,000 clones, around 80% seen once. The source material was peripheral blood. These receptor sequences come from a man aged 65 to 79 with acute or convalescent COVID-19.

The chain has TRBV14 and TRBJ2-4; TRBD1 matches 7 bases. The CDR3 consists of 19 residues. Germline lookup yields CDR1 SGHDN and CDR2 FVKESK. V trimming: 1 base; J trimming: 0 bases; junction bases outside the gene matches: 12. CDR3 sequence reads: CASSQGGTVPTLAKNIQYF. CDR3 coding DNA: TGTGCCAGCAGCCAAGGGGGGACAGTACCAACCCTAGCCAAAAACATTCAGTACTTC.

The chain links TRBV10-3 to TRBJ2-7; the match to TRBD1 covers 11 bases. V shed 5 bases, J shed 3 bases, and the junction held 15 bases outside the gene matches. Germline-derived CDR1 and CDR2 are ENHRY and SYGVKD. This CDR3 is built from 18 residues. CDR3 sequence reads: CAISYKQDGTGGNYEQYF. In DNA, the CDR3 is TGTGCCATCAGTTACAAGCAAGACGGGACAGGGGGGAACTACGAGCAGTACTTC.

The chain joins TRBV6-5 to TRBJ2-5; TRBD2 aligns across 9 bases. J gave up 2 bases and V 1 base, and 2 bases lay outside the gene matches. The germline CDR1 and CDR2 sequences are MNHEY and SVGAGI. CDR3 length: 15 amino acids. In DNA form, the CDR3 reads TGTGCCAGCAGTTACTTGGGACTAGCTCAAGAGACCCAGTACTTC. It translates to CASSYLGLAQETQYF.

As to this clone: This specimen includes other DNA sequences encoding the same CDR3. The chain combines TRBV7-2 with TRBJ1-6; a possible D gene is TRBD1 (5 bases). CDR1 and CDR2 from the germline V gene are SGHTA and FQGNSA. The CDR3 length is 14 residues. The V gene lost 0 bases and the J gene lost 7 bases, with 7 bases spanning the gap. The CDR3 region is CASSLAAGNSPLHF. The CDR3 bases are TGTGCCAGCAGCTTAGCGGCAGGGAATTCACCCCTCCACTTT. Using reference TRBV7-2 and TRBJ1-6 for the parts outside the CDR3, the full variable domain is GAGVSQSPSNKVTEKGKDVELRCDPISGHTALYWYRQSLGQGLEFLIYFQGNSAPDKSGLPSDRFSAERTGGSVSTLTIQRTQQEDSAVYLCASSLAAGNSPLHFGNGTRLTVT.